This T cell receptor beta chain is drawn from a study of cytomegalovirus exposure and HLA in healthy donors. The PCR was carried out with 60 Vbeta primers and 13 Jbeta primers. Assay: immunoSEQ multiplex PCR; the TCRdb copy retains only in-frame clones and omits some. Among about 130,000 clones listed, approximately 87% were seen once. This clone has a single count. The CDR3 loop spans 15 amino acids. V gave up 8 bases and J gave up 5 bases, with 20 bases separating them. Per the germline V gene, CDR1 is SGDLS and CDR2 is YYNGEE. The specimen sequenced was PBMCs. The chain employs TRBV9 and TRBJ1-5, with D tentatively TRBD1 (6 bases). The TCR sequence derives from a man younger than 35 in good health and CMV-seropositive. The CDR3 here is CASSREGVMYQPQHF. The DNA of the CDR3 is TGTGCCAGTAGTCGGGAGGGGGTTATGTATCAGCCCCAGCATTTT.